These T cell receptor beta chains were read from a single sample in a study of blood T cell repertoires in COVID-19. The repertoire was sequenced with immunoSEQ multiplex PCR; TCRdb's copy has only in-frame clones and lacks some. The repertoire has under 80,000 clones, roughly 91% of them found once; the top ten carry approximately 15%. The sequencing sample was made of peripheral blood. These receptors were collected from a man between 65 and 85 years old with active or convalescent COVID-19. Both conserved end residues are part of each CDR3. Each record gives: CDR3 protein, V gene.

CASSGQGTGYGYTF | TRBV9
CAWNPPGISNQPQHF | TRBV30
CASSESGLVRSGEQYF | TRBV25-1
CASSPPGTSRTQQYF | TRBV28
CASRGGTGPYEQYF | TRBV5-1
CASSQGAGQGISAGYTF | TRBV4-2
CASSGEDSYEQYF | TRBV5-8
CASSRRGRVDEQYF | TRBV28
CASSLGGVLNTEAFF | TRBV7-9
CASSREYMGLGSPLHF | TRBV4-3
CASSLVGSYNSPLHF | TRBV28
CAWRSGTGDEKLFF | TRBV30
CASRNRDRGHLSNQPQHF | TRBV10-1
CASKVALSGEAFF | TRBV2
CASSQWWDRGSPNTGELFF | TRBV23-1
CASSWDRTDGYTF | TRBV12-3/TRBV12-4
CASSPGLQGNTEAFF | TRBV4-1
CASSLRGAQETQYF | TRBV5-4
CASGLTPGTGEQYF | TRBV12-5
CASIPGTSGRGEQFF | TRBV6-5
CASRPGQYGELFF | TRBV10-2
CASSFPGTYEQYF | TRBV13
CASSVQTGSVYEQYF | TRBV9
CASSRTGTSRTSTDTQYF | TRBV5-1
CASSLVSGGNTGELFF | TRBV7-9
CASSKDRGRVTDTQYF | TRBV2
CASSISAQRGNLAKNIQYF | TRBV19
CASSVNRDGPQHF | TRBV7-9
CASSPTYEQYF | TRBV6-4
CASSLTSPPDTQYF | TRBV7-2
CASRRTGGPYNEQFF | TRBV5-1
CASSIFNSQPQHF | TRBV19
CASSLQGGTEAFF | TRBV7-9
CASSGGQSRNQPQHF | TRBV28
CARQGPGYTF | TRBV5-1
CASSPSESSYNEQFF | TRBV18
CASSLGPGRYHRDAGETQYF | TRBV5-1
CASSPRGNNEKLFF | TRBV3-1/TRBV3-2
CASSLGPGDYGYTF | TRBV5-1
CASSPEGLASETQYF | TRBV5-8
CASRGTSANEQFF | TRBV2